There are many counts of the clone carrying this T cell receptor (beta chain). Its antigen remains unknown. The data originate from a study of T cells in Graves' hyperthyroidism and ophthalmopathy. What was amplified from RNA transcripts were TCR beta CDR3 regions. The study used the HTBI primer set for a first-round RT-PCR of the TCR CDR3. In TCRdb, the multiplex PCR reads were re-called with MiXCR into one record per CDR3 protein. The sample records 210,000 or so distinct CDR3 sequences, 17% being singletons. Over 18 months, lack of ophthalmopathy progression marked Graves' hyperthyroidism as stable. Subjects aged 18 to 65 presented with newly diagnosed hyperthyroidism of less than 2 months' duration. The authors took PBMCs from over 8.5 ml fresh peripheral blood. Notes on the study in general: Also found in blood were most expanded thyroid clonotypes above 0.001.

The sequencing input was blood. The receptor comes from a man aged 50-59 years with Graves' hyperthyroidism.

CDR3 nucleotide sequence: TGTGCCAGCAGCTTTGGACTAGCGGGAGGCCTCACAGATACGCAGTATTTT. As protein: CASSFGLAGGLTDTQYF. The gene calls are TRBV11-3 and TRBJ2-3; 14 nucleotides agree with TRBD2. CDR1 is SGHNT and CDR2 is YENEEA in the germline V gene. Trimming removed 3 bases from V and 2 bases from J; junction bases left unmatched: 4. CDR3 length: 17 amino acids.